This TCR beta chain was documented in a study of blood T cell repertoires in COVID-19 (dated by TCRdb to 2019 to 2021). Looking at the study overall: Samples covering the acute and convalescent phases of COVID-19 were provided by collaborators in the United States, Italy and Spain. Samples were obtained from the ongoing ImmuneRACE study (first 160 participants) and from 1,254 subjects provided by 6 global collaborators. The material from the prospective study consisted of cDNA or gDNA derived from T cells, B-cell-depleted T cells, or PBMCs. Where HLA class I and class II types were available, the types were taken from metadata supplied by the sample provider, not from assay-based typing. The sample metadata nearly always contained a de-identified subject ID, COVID-19 status, age in years and sex. The repertoires were released in a freely available public database intended as a resource for research on the immune response to SARS-CoV-2. The dataset comprised deeply sampled blood TCRbeta repertoires from subjects exposed to, actively infected with, or recovered from COVID-19.

The immunoSEQ Assay, a bias-controlled multiplex PCR, was used to amplify TCRbeta CDR3 regions from genomic DNA. Concerning the study's data processing: Nucleated cell counts per sample were estimated from amplification of reference gene primers within the assay. To quantify the absolute abundance of each unique TCRbeta CDR3 rearrangement, sequence reads were collapsed and filtered. For each sample, productive Simpson clonality was calculated by taking the square root of Simpson's diversity index across productive rearrangements. TCRdb's version of the immuneACCESS table is confined to in-frame rearrangements and falls short of the full clone set. An unresolved V gene accounts for under half of the shortfall where checked; the remainder is of unknown origin. V, J and clone size were drawn from that table, and D and trimming were deduced from the DNA. This sample comprises some 150,000 clones, approximately 80% of them detected only once. Over 10% of the sample is taken by the ten largest.

One collaborating source in Seattle enrolled patients while the patients were actively infected and followed the patients over time throughout the course of disease. Each collaborating institution followed its own protocols to collect whole blood in K2EDTA tubes. For TCRbeta analysis, collaborators shipped samples in one of three forms: frozen whole blood, isolated PBMCs, or DNA extracted from either of those sample types. This clone has only one observation. Its target antigen remains unknown. No base quality values were provided; no much bigger clone lies one nucleotide off. The CDR3 measures 18 amino acids from cysteine to phenylalanine. The entry retains the CDR3 DNA only, 54 bases that are in frame from base 1. V loses 4 bases of germline sequence and J loses 8 bases, and the interval between the two ends is 27 bases. Taken from the germline V gene, the CDR1 and CDR2 loops are SGHDT and YYEEEE.

The study at large found these results: How much clinical and demographic metadata was included differed by source and by participant, and the metadata was provided uncurated.

This TCR came from a woman between 55 and 75 years old with COVID-19, enrolled during active disease. The sample was peripheral blood. The rearrangement combines TRBV5-6 with TRBJ1-4; the D gene is perhaps TRBD1, on 6 matching bases. The DNA sequence is given as TGTGCCAGCAGCCTTGAACAGGGATTAGGATCAATTGAGGAAAAACTGTTTTTT. The resulting protein is CASSLEQGLGSIEEKLFF. The full variable domain, with segments outside the CDR3 supplied by the reference TRBV5-6 and TRBJ1-4 proteins, appears as DAGVTQSPTHLIKTRGQQVTLRCSPKSGHDTVSWYQQALGQGPQFIFQYYEEEERQRGNFPDRFSGHQFPNYSSELNVNALLLGDSALYLCASSLEQGLGSIEEKLFFGSGTQLSVL.